The entry below gives a single T cell receptor (beta chain) sequence along with its context. These data come from a study of blood T cell repertoires in COVID-19. At the level of the study: T cells, B-cell-depleted T cells, or PBMCs provided the cDNA or gDNA that served as material.

As processed by the authors: Estimates of nucleated cell counts were drawn from the amplification of reference gene primers. The assay was immunoSEQ multiplex PCR, and TCRdb's table has in-frame clones only and misses some. V and J calls and clone size are copied from that table; D and trimming were computed from the DNA. This table has approximately 200,000 clones, about 87% appearing once. This CDR3 is built from 19 residues. V lost 5 bases, J lost 1 base, and 14 bases stayed unmatched. Germline CDR1 is MNHEY and CDR2 is SVGEGT. Recruits, aged roughly 18 to 89 years, lived in 20 to 30 US areas. Cohort 3 recovered donors had two negative PCRs, clearance, or symptom resolution.

The V and J genes are TRBV6-2 or TRBV6-3 and TRBJ2-3; 11 nucleotides match TRBD2. What was sequenced was PBMCs or T cells enriched from blood (not recorded which). The source of this sequence is a man aged 30 to 39 who had recovered from COVID-19. The CDR3 nucleotides read TGTGCCAGCAGTGTCACCTTTAGCGGGAGGGCCTCTCGCACAGATACGCAGTATTTT. Translated: CASSVTFSGRASRTDTQYF.